This TCR beta chain was identified in a study of chronic HIV infection and antiretroviral therapy (dated by TCRdb to the mid-2010s). The CDR1 and CDR2 encoded by the germline V gene are ENHRY and SYGVKD. From cysteine to phenylalanine, the CDR3 is 12 amino acids long. The only DNA kept is the CDR3, 36 bases in frame from the first base. V loses 3 bases, J loses 4 bases, and the germline ends lie 7 bases apart. This clonotype was observed many times. Its target antigen remains unknown. No much larger clone exists at a distance of one base, and base qualities are not known. Libraries were made using 5' RACE. These reads were obtained on an Illumina MiSeq. TCRdb ran its own pipeline on the public reads, namely fastp trimming at Q25 and MiXCR clone calling, and kept in-frame beta chains. Rows with a matching CDR3 protein are joined into one entry that keeps the most common DNA and genes. This sample comprises 30,000 to 45,000 distinct CDR3 sequences, 7.5% to 9% of them detected only once. The ten largest make up 2.9% of the sample.

Sequenced input: peripheral blood. In this chain, TRBV10-3 is recombined with TRBJ2-7; the D gene assignment is perhaps TRBD1 or TRBD2, with each matching 5 bases. This TCR was recovered from an adult who had HIV and had not received antiretroviral therapy, or was an uninfected healthy control (not recorded which). The CDR3 here reads CAISDEGYEQYF. The nucleotides are TGTGCCATCAGTGATGAGGGGTACGAGCAGTACTTC.